By its share, the clone carrying this T cell receptor beta chain is medium-sized. Its cognate antigen is unknown. The germline CDR1 and CDR2 sequences are GTSNPN and SVGIG (reference sequence). CDR3 length equals 12 residues. The data belong to a study of T cell repertoires in aging, cancer and after chemotherapy. Study information: Approximately 8 million TCR reads were in the whole dataset. Overall study results and limits: Loss of evenness, beyond lost richness, contributed to age-related TCR diversity decline in cancer patients. Untreated cancer patients had significantly lower blood TCR diversity than age-matched healthy donors.

TRB rearrangements spanning V, D and J were amplified using mixed TRB-A/B primers. TCRdb independently ran MiXCR on the multiplex PCR reads; one entry per CDR3 protein. Of about 9,000 distinct CDR3 sequences detected, around a quarter appear once; the ten largest clones hold about 13%. Peripheral blood genomic DNA, not sorted cells or RNA, was the template. V gene TRBV30 combines with J gene TRBJ2-3; 8 bases agree with TRBD2. The sequencing sample was made of blood. This clonotype was sampled from a human donor with a blood cancer. The donor label of this sample is uncertain. CDR3 nucleotides: TGTGTTACTAGCGGTAGCACAGATACGCAGTATTTT. It yields the protein CVTSGSTDTQYF.